This TCR beta chain was documented in a study of regulatory T cells in long-lasting Graves disease. General study results and limits: Favoring TRBV28, TRBJ1-2 and TRBJ2-5 was a feature seen in persistent disease.

Researchers made TCR beta libraries by using iRepertoire HTBI primers and running Arm-PCR on CDR3 regions. TCRdb redid the calling of the multiplex PCR reads with MiXCR, one entry per CDR3 protein. The data contain about 470,000 distinct CDR3 sequences, under 15% of them singletons. The time point is: newly diagnosed GD, antithyroid drugs for less than 3 months. PBMC RNA was the source of the TCR library. The CDR3 consists of 16 residues. Trimming at V came to 4 bases and at J to 1 base, leaving 1 base not matched to a gene. Germline CDR1 and CDR2: KGHDR and SFDVKD. This clonotype showed up just a few times. The antigen remains undetermined. This sample was shared with a second study, whose subject was T cells in Graves' hyperthyroidism and ophthalmopathy. That report adds: Patients aged 18 to 65 had newly diagnosed hyperthyroidism of under 2 months' duration.

This chain links TRBV24-1 with TRBJ2-1; TRBD2 agrees at 12 bases. Sequenced here: peripheral blood mononuclear cells (PBMCs), sampled at new diagnosis, from a patient treated with antithyroid drugs. The sequence was obtained from a woman aged 30 to 39 with Graves disease. The CDR3 protein is CATSETSGRSYNEQFF. Here the CDR3 DNA reads TGTGCCACCAGTGAAACTAGCGGGAGGTCCTACAATGAGCAGTTCTTC.